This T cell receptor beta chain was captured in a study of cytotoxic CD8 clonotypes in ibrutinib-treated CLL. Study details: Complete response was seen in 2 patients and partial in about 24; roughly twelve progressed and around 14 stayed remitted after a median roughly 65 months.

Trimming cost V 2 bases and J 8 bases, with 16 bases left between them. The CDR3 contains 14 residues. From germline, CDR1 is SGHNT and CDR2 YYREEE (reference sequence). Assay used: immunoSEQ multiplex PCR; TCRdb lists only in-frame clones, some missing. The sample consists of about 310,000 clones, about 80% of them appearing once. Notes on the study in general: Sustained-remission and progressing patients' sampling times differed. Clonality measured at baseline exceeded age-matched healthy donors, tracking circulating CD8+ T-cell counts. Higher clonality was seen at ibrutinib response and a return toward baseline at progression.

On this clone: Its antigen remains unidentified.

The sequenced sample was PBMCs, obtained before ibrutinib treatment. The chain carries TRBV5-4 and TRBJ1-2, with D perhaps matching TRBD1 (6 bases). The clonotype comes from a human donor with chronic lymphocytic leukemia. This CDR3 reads CASSFRPTGKGYTF. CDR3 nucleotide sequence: TGTGCCAGCAGCTTTAGACCTACAGGGAAGGGCTACACCTTC.